Given below is one TCR beta chain in context. Its antigen specificity is not known. The record has no base qualities; no much larger clone is one base away. The CDR3 covers 17 residues, taking in both the cysteine and the phenylalanine. The kept DNA is CDR3 alone, 51 bases in frame from the first base. The germline V gene (reference sequence) provides CDR1 SGHNT and CDR2 YYREEE. Trimming removed 4 bases from V and 4 bases from J; the gene matches leave 11 bases unexplained. The sample is drawn from a study of cytomegalovirus exposure and HLA in healthy donors (dated by TCRdb to about 2017). At the level of the whole study: An earlier analysis of fewer than 750 of the donors reported 276 Gb of sequence data and 117 million unique TCR beta sequences obtained from approximately 180 million T cells. Every repertoire in the discovery cohort had been generated on one and the same sequencing platform. A later analysis re-examined previously published TCR beta repertoires from around 670 donors and added high-resolution HLA genotyping to investigate patterns of TCR occurrence. Donor age, sex, ethnicity and CMV serostatus were compiled together with the repertoire data. Across approximately 400 genotyped donors of the cohort, an average of approximately 240,000 unique TCR beta nucleotide sequences per donor were sequenced, and 15% to 20% of those sequences were non-productive. In an earlier analysis of roughly 580 of the donors, high-throughput TCR beta sequencing was used to judge whether each TCR beta V gene segment behaved as functional or pseudogenic. The aim of the study was to test whether cataloging public T cell receptors could identify signatures of past pathogen exposure. A later genetic analysis took genome-wide SNP genotypes for about 65% of the 666 donors and used that subset as a discovery cohort. Besides the first cohort of about 730 subjects, a separate validation cohort made up of over 100 different subjects was used. In the later analysis, no new phenotypic data were used to find candidate immune exposures; instead, reliance was placed on TCR beta sequences and their occurrence across donors. Five DR-DQ haplotypes were handled as single units for association and clustering because linkage in the cohort was strong. Typing coverage differed by locus: A, B, C, DRB1 and DQB1 were typed in about 629-640 donors, DQA1 in approximately 520, DPA1 in some 610, and DPB1 in just under 490. Of the approximately 400 genotyped donors, approximately 82% fell in the genetic ancestry cluster associated with self-reported Caucasian donors. The T cell repertoires of around 670 subjects were profiled by immunosequencing and related to cytomegalovirus serostatus. The study combined high-throughput TCR immunosequencing, statistical association of individual TCRs with disease status, and machine learning to predict cytomegalovirus infection status. Both class I and class II loci were covered by HLA typing, at four-digit resolution. About 300 gigabases of sequencing data and approximately 84 million unique TCR sequences were included in an early release covering about 700 HLA-typed donors. The research as a whole found: A later analysis reported that several top co-occurrence clusters appeared linked to parvovirus B19, influenza, CMV and Epstein-Barr virus. A total of 150 to 200 TCR beta chains were listed by the study as associated with cytomegalovirus. A later analysis found that HLA-associated TCR beta chains were more clonally expanded and had lower generation probabilities than equally common non-associated chains. Correlated functional status among segregating V segments might be attributable to linkage disequilibrium, but an unknown experimental factor could not be ruled out. A further reported finding was that TCR beta sequences accurately predicted the HLA-A and HLA-B alleles for most subjects in the first cohort. Only TCR beta chains were sequenced in this cohort, and the absence of alpha or paired-chain data limited detectable features. In a later analysis, most CMV-associated TCR beta chains were found to appear HLA-restricted, with HLA associations seemingly driven largely by CMV exposure. Most TCR sequences were observed very rarely across donors, whereas some public TCRs were present in many individuals. The presence/absence analyses assumed that sequencing depth was roughly uniform across donors, and that assumption may not be true. In an earlier analysis of around 500 of the donors, most TCR beta V segments appeared in productive rearrangements about 87% or about 30% of the time, broadly matching IMGT annotations. The classifier was reported to diagnose cytomegalovirus status with high specificity and sensitivity in both the original and validation cohorts. In a later genetic analysis, a missense DCLRE1C variant was associated with V-gene and J-gene trimming of TCR beta chains, and the association was replicated in an independent cohort. When HLA alleles, especially DR and DQ, strongly co-occurred, TCR associations were difficult to assign to individual alleles. The authors suggested that the approach could potentially be extended to other disease states and immunological phenotypes. A cluster of highly shared sequence variants was judged likely to be a technical artifact of the sequencing pipeline. In a later analysis, the rate of TCR association differed among HLA loci, with DRB1 alleles having the most associated TCRs and HLA-C alleles having the fewest. A later genetic analysis reported fewer N-insertions in productive TCRs among donors in an Asian-associated ancestry cluster than the approximately 670-donor mean. A few of the identified cytomegalovirus-associated TCR beta chains were confirmed in vitro to be specific for cytomegalovirus antigens. Some IMGT-functional V segments, including TRBV6-2 and TRBV6-3, could not be told apart with the 87-base-pair reads, so those segments were excluded. A later analysis associated approximately 17,000 TCR beta sequences with specific HLA alleles at a false discovery rate of 0.05. Because HLA typing was unavailable for some donors at each locus, only the typed subset was used in association tests. Immune exposure information for the cohort was limited to CMV serostatus. Roughly 15 rarely observed V segments, including chromosome 9 orphons, were excluded from the earlier analysis of several hundred of the donors because counts were too low.

Library method: the immunoSEQ multiplex PCR assay. For the multiplex PCR, a mixture combining 60 forward primers for TCR Vbeta segments and 13 reverse primers for TCR Jbeta segments was used. The CDR3 region of rearranged TCR beta genes was amplified from genomic DNA with a multiplex PCR assay. The Illumina HiSeq System was used to sequence the amplified TCR beta libraries as 87-base-pair reads. The authors' pipeline ran thus. A later analysis counted some 74 million unique TCR beta chains across the 550 to 700 repertoires, and roughly 9.9 million of these chains were shared by at least two donors. Raw reads were error-corrected and collapsed into unique sequences with a nearest-neighbor algorithm that merged closely related sequences to remove PCR and sequencing errors. V, D and J gene segments were assigned by aligning CDR3 sequences to IMGT reference sequences. Each retained sequence needed at least a six-nucleotide match to both a V gene segment and a J gene segment. A rearrangement was called productive if the CDR3 had no stop codons and remained in frame with V and J, and every other rearrangement was called non-productive. CDR3 was defined according to IMGT convention as the region running from the second conserved V-encoded cysteine to the conserved J-encoded phenylalanine. The earlier analysis of approximately 590 of the donors excluded any sequence lacking an unambiguous match to a single V gene segment. In an earlier analysis of some 590 of the donors, a V segment was called functional when productive rearrangements were above 56.7%, and segregating when the standard deviation between donors exceeded 5%. A statistical classification framework was developed to diagnose cytomegalovirus status using the catalog of TCR beta chain sequences. In a later analysis, V and J genes were assigned by comparing TCR nucleotide sequences against IMGT/GENE-DB human TR gene sequences. The TCRdist pipeline was used in a later analysis to assign CDR3 sequences and most-parsimonious VDJ recombination scenarios. In a later analysis, each TCR beta chain was defined by its CDR3 amino acid sequence together with its V-gene family, and reads lacking a unique V-gene family were excluded. A later analysis removed 592 highly shared, low-generation-probability nucleotide sequences to deal with suspected cross-contamination and a sequencing artifact. For each public chain, a later analysis derived a clonal expansion index from normalized ranks of inferred template counts within each repertoire. In a later analysis, generation probabilities were computed with a VDJ recombination model fitted to out-of-frame rearrangements, and the resulting probabilities were checked against IGoR. In a later analysis, hypergeometric tests were used to score TCR-TCR, TCR-HLA and TCR-CMV co-occurrence, with a repertoire-size bias correction applied to TCR pairs. A later analysis estimated false discovery rates by permuting HLA or CMV assignments 20 times. In a later analysis, co-occurring TCRs were grouped using DBSCAN, and TCRdist sequence similarity was added for clustering within HLA-allele-positive subsets. Co-occurrence clustering excluded repertoires with fewer than 30,000 or more than 120,000 public chains, plus five with anomalous nucleotide sharing. The clones in this table, taken by TCRdb from immuneACCESS, are in-frame only. Not every clone is retained; where verified, under half of the shortfall comes from an unresolved V gene, and the cause of the rest is unknown. Clonal size and the V and J genes are those of that table, whereas D and trimming came from the DNA. Across this sample there are under 150,000 clones, with approximately 85% seen only once. In total, the top ten clones hold about 1.8% of the sample.

The cohort consisted of 650 to 850 healthy bone marrow donors. All cohort members were sampled while nominally healthy, although unrecorded immune exposures were likely present. The donor tested CMV seronegative and was one of the 352 seronegative cohort members. A peripheral blood sample was provided by each donor, and peripheral blood mononuclear cells were used for TCR beta sequencing. Genomic DNA was extracted from the blood cell samples with the Qiagen DNeasy Blood Extraction Kit. The sequenced sample consisted of PBMCs. The V gene is TRBV5-4 and the J gene is TRBJ2-1; 10 bases in between match TRBD1. This sequence originates from a boy between 5 and 17 years old in good health and CMV-seronegative. The sequenced DNA is TGTGCCAGCAGCACAAGGGACAGGGGTCTTTCATACAATGAGCAGTTCTTC. It codes for CASSTRDRGLSYNEQFF.